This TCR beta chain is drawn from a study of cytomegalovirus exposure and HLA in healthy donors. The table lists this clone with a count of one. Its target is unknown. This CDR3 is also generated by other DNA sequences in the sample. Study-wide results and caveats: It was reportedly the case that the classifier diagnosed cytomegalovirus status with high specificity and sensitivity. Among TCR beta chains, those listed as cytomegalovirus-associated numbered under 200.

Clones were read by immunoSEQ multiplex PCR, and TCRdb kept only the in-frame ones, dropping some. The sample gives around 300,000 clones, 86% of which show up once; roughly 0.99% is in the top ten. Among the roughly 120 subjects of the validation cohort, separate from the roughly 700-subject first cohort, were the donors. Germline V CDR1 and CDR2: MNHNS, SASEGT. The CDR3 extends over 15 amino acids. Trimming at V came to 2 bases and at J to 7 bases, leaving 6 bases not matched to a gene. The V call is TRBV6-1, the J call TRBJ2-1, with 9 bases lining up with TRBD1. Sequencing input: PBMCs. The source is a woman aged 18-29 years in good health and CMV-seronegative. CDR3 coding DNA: TGTGCCAGCAGTGAACCGGGACAGGGTAGGAATGAGCAGTTCTTC. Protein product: CASSEPGQGRNEQFF.